Following are 5 T cell receptor beta chains from one sample sequenced in a study of beta chain features in type 1 diabetes. Expressed TCRB transcripts got sequenced, as all isolated RNA was reverse transcribed. Produced via immunoSEQ multiplex PCR; TCRdb's table is partial and in-frame only. The sample includes almost 350,000 clones, 15% to 20% of them seen just once. The sequencing input was naive CD4+ T cells from blood. The receptors here all came from a woman aged 18-35 years in good health.

The genes are TRBV7-2 and TRBJ2-7; possible D gene TRBD2, 6 bases. Germline V gene lookup returns CDR1 SGHTA and CDR2 FQGNSA. Trimming pared 6 bases from V and 2 bases from J, leaving 11 bases between. The CDR3 has 13 residues. CDR3 in amino acids: CASRLATTYEQYF. As DNA, the CDR3 is TGTGCCAGCAGACTAGCAACTACCTACGAGCAGTACTTC.

The chain has TRBV4-3 and TRBJ1-1; D is ambiguous. Trimming removed 1 base at V and 5 bases at J, with 8 bases between. Germline CDR1 LGHNA, CDR2 YSLEER. The CDR3 runs to 13 residues. The CDR3 DNA follows: TGCGCCAGCAGCCAAGTCCCGGGAACTGAAGCTTTCTTT. Translation gives CASSQVPGTEAFF.

This chain connects TRBV10-3 to TRBJ2-7; 9 positions agree with TRBD1. Germline CDR1 is ENHRY and CDR2 is SYGVKD. The CDR3 runs 16 residues. Trimming at V came to 5 bases and at J to 0 bases, leaving 8 bases not matched to a gene. CDR3 coding DNA: TGTGCCATCAGTCCGGGACAGGGCTTATTCTCCTACGAGCAGTACTTC. As protein: CAISPGQGLFSYEQYF.

The table lists this clone with a few counts. The chain has TRBV7-2 and TRBJ1-2; D is undetermined. Germline CDR1 and CDR2: SGHTA and FQGNSA. V lost 1 base and J 4 bases, leaving 13 bases between the germline ends. The length of the CDR3 is 15 residues. The CDR3 DNA follows: TGTGCCAGCAGCTTAGGGCAGCCGAGAGGCTATGGCTACACCTTC. Amino acid sequence: CASSLGQPRGYGYTF.

This clone was seen only a few times. Other DNA sequences in this specimen translate into the identical CDR3. The V call is TRBV30, the J call TRBJ1-1, with a possible D match to TRBD1 (5 bases). Trimming took off 0 bases at V and 4 bases at J, with 9 bases between the two ends. The CDR3 contains 13 residues. Germline-derived CDR1 and CDR2 are GTSNPN and SVGIG (reference sequence). The CDR3 loop reads CAWSVQGATEAFF. The CDR3 nucleotides are TGTGCCTGGAGTGTGCAGGGTGCCACTGAAGCTTTCTTT.